Listed below are T cell receptor beta chains from one sample, sequenced in a study of identical twins. TCRdb called the 5' RACE reads again in MiXCR, with one record for every CDR3 protein. Here the sample spans 650,000 to 800,000 distinct CDR3 sequences, around 8.6% being singletons. The same sample was also studied in work on yellow fever vaccine responses in identical twins.

Material: PBMCs. The source of these receptors is a woman younger than 30 in good health. CDR3s include the opening cysteine and the closing phenylalanine or tryptophan. D genes are given only for firm matches. A row's size may be missing; if present it is once, few, many or a size class.

j_call,v_call,d_call,clone_size,cdr3_aa,cdr3_nt
TRBJ2-3,TRBV5-1,TRBD1,NA,CASSLDGQDRDTQYF,TGCGCCAGCAGCTTGGATGGTCAGGACAGGGATACGCAGTATTTT
TRBJ1-5,TRBV20-1,NA,NA,CSATDSHPQHF,TGCAGTGCCACCGATAGTCATCCCCAGCATTTT
TRBJ2-7,TRBV12-3/TRBV12-4,NA,NA,CASSPPGQYYEQYF,TGTGCCAGCAGTCCCCCGGGACAATACTACGAGCAGTACTTC
TRBJ2-1,TRBV7-9,NA,NA,CASSARDPNNNEQFF,TGTGCCAGCAGCGCACGGGACCCTAACAACAATGAGCAGTTCTTC
TRBJ1-1,TRBV28,TRBD1,few,CASSLLAGGPNTEAFF,TGTGCCAGCAGTTTGTTGGCAGGGGGCCCGAACACTGAAGCTTTCTTT
TRBJ1-1,TRBV10-3,TRBD1,NA,CAIRSGGTEAFF,TGTGCCATCAGGTCAGGGGGCACTGAAGCTTTCTTT
TRBJ2-1,TRBV7-7,NA,many,CASSQEQGIGNEQFF,TGTGCTAGCAGTCAGGAACAGGGTATTGGCAATGAGCAGTTCTTC
TRBJ2-3,TRBV15,NA,few,CATSRPTPGRSDTQYF,TGTGCCACCAGCAGACCGACGCCAGGGCGCTCAGATACGCAGTATTTT
TRBJ2-1,TRBV6-5,NA,NA,CASSRQFNEQFF,TGTGCCAGCAGTAGACAGTTCAATGAGCAGTTCTTC
TRBJ2-1,TRBV12-3/TRBV12-4,TRBD2,many,CASSLGPLAGGPWEQFF,TGTGCCAGCAGTTTAGGCCCCCTAGCGGGGGGACCTTGGGAGCAGTTCTTC
TRBJ2-5,TRBV12-3/TRBV12-4,NA,many,CASRVTGLETQYF,TGTGCCAGCAGGGTTACAGGGTTAGAGACCCAGTACTTC
TRBJ2-1,TRBV7-2,NA,NA,CASSLFHYNEQFF,TGTGCCAGCAGCTTATTCCACTACAATGAGCAGTTCTTC